This entry lists 5 T cell receptor beta chains sequenced from one sample in a study of T cells in Graves' hyperthyroidism and ophthalmopathy. TCR beta CDR3 regions were amplified from RNA. HTBI primers were employed in a first-round RT-PCR of the TCR CDR3. TCRdb analysed the multiplex PCR reads with MiXCR anew, one entry per CDR3 protein. The table has 200,000 to 250,000 distinct CDR3 sequences, less than 20% seen once. The material sequenced was blood. Receptors originate from a woman aged 45 to 65 with Graves' hyperthyroidism.

V is TRBV19 and J is TRBJ1-2, with 8 bases matching TRBD1. J gave up 8 bases and V 1 base, and 6 bases lay outside the gene matches. This CDR3 is 14 amino acids long. Germline CDR1 reads LNHDA; CDR2 reads SQIVND (reference sequence). The CDR3 here is CASSIARGRGGYTF. The CDR3 DNA sequence: TGTGCCAGTAGTATAGCCAGGGGGCGCGGGGGCTACACCTTC.

This chain connects TRBV10-2 to TRBJ1-6; unclear D gene. Trimming removed 3 bases at V and 3 bases at J, with 9 bases between. The CDR3 has 15 residues. Looked up from germline, CDR1 is WSHSY and CDR2 is SAAADI. This CDR3 is CASSDAGNYNSPLHF. CDR3 DNA sequence: TGCGCCAGCAGTGATGCGGGAAACTATAATTCACCCCTCCACTTT.

In this sample, this clonotype turned up many times. The rearrangement joins TRBV4-1 to TRBJ1-1; D uncertain. Between the trimmed V and J ends, which lost 4 bases and 1 base, there was a span of 13 bases. The V gene's germline CDR1 is MGHRA and CDR2 YSYEKL. This CDR3 is built from 15 residues. CDR3 nucleotides: TGCGCCAGCAGCCTGGAAGGGCGGGGGAACACTGAAGCTTTCTTT. Its protein product is CASSLEGRGNTEAFF.

This clonotype has at least ten counts. The CDR3 DNA sequence: TGTGCCAGCAGATCCGGACTAGCGGGAGTGTACGAGCAGTACTTC. Protein: CASRSGLAGVYEQYF. The chain combines TRBV6-1 with TRBJ2-7; 13 nucleotides match TRBD2. CDR1 MNHNS and CDR2 SASEGT come from the germline V gene. J was trimmed by 4 bases and V by 6 bases; bases with no gene match: 6. The CDR3 totals 15 residues.

This clonotype was seen at least ten times. The chain recombines TRBV12-3 or TRBV12-4 with TRBJ2-3; 10 bases match TRBD2. V gave up 3 bases and J gave up 5 bases; unmatched junction bases: 5. The CDR3 covers 15 residues. The DNA of the CDR3 is TGTGCCAGCAGTTTGTCCCTAGCGGGAGAAGATACGCAGTATTTT. The encoded protein is CASSLSLAGEDTQYF.